This entry lists 25 T cell receptor beta chains sequenced from one sample in a study of radiation and T cells in renal cell carcinoma. Assay: immunoSEQ multiplex PCR; the TCRdb copy retains only in-frame clones and omits some. The sample holds about 160,000 clones; around 90% are singletons and the top ten take about 4.3%. Time point: baseline pretreatment blood. As for treatment: 15 Gy SBRT to primary tumor, nephrectomy 4 weeks later. The sample was blood, taken from a patient whose treatment included radiotherapy and nephrectomy. All receptors derive from a woman aged 70-85 years with renal cell carcinoma.

The gene calls are TRBV11-3 and TRBJ2-1; TRBD1 agrees at 10 bases. The CDR3 is made up of 20 amino acids. With 5 bases clipped from V and 0 bases from J, the junction kept 16 bases outside the gene matches. The V gene's germline CDR1 is SGHNT and CDR2 YENEEA. CDR3 sequence: CASSPRPGQGPQGSYNEQFF. Here the CDR3 DNA reads TGTGCCAGCAGCCCCCGGCCGGGACAGGGGCCCCAGGGCTCCTACAATGAGCAGTTCTTC. Based on the CDR3 plus reference TRBV11-3 and TRBJ2-1, the full variable domain is EAGVVQSPRYKIIEKKQPVAFWCNPISGHNTLYWYLQNLGQGPELLIRYENEEAVDDSQLPKDRFSAERLKGVDSTLKIQPAELGDSAVYLCASSPRPGQGPQGSYNEQFFGPGTRLTVL.

Comments on this clone: A junction boundary mismatches the germline segment, possibly from a read error. This chain links TRBV30 with TRBJ2-3, with TRBD2 matching 9 bases. The CDR3 runs to 16 residues. From germline, CDR1 is GTSNPN and CDR2 SVGIG (reference sequence). The chain's CDR3 is CAWSPFRRGGTDTQYF. The DNA for the CDR3 is TGTGCCTGGAGCCCCTTTAGGCGGGGGGGCACCGATACGCAGTATTTT.

The V call is TRBV6-6, the J call TRBJ1-1; 7 nucleotides align to TRBD1. Germline lookup yields CDR1 MNHNY and CDR2 SVGAGI (reference sequence). The CDR3 is 14 residues long. V shed 5 bases, J shed 4 bases, and the junction held 7 bases outside the gene matches. The CDR3 coding sequence is TGTGCCAGCAGTCTCACGGGACAGACCACTGAAGCTTTCTTT. Translated: CASSLTGQTTEAFF.

CDR3 bases: TGTGCCAGTAGTATCACAGGGTTGGCTGAAGCTTTCTTT. This gives the protein CASSITGLAEAFF. The rearrangement joins TRBV19 to TRBJ1-1; D is possibly TRBD1 (6 bases). The ends were cut back, 3 bases at V and 6 bases at J, with 11 bases in the middle. From germline, CDR1 is LNHDA and CDR2 SQIVND (reference sequence). CDR3 length equals 13 residues.

The gene calls are TRBV14 and TRBJ1-2; D is undetermined. Per the germline V gene, CDR1 is SGHDN and CDR2 is FVKESK. V was trimmed by 4 bases and J by 7 bases, leaving 16 bases between them. The CDR3 has 14 amino acids. CDR3 protein: CASSRGSPRSGYTF. The CDR3 DNA is TGTGCCAGCAGCCGAGGCTCCCCCCGTAGTGGCTACACCTTC. Based on the CDR3 plus reference TRBV14 and TRBJ1-2, the full variable domain is EAGVTQFPSHSVIEKGQTVTLRCDPISGHDNLYWYRRVMGKEIKFLLHFVKESKQDESGMPNNRFLAERTGGTYSTLKVQPAELEDSGVYFCASSRGSPRSGYTFGSGTRLTVV.

The chain combines TRBV9 with TRBJ1-6, with D maybe TRBD1 (6 bases). The CDR3 is 14 residues long. Trimming stripped 4 bases from V and 10 bases from J, with 15 bases between. From germline, CDR1 is SGDLS and CDR2 YYNGEE. This CDR3 is CASSLTDSQSPLHF. CDR3 sequence (DNA): TGTGCCAGCAGCCTCACGGACAGCCAGTCACCCCTCCACTTT.

The chain recombines TRBV6-6 with TRBJ1-5; 9 positions match TRBD1. Germline V lookup: CDR1 MNHNY, CDR2 SVGAGI (reference sequence). The CDR3 spans 15 residues. The trim removed 0 bases at V and 4 bases at J, leaving 1 base unmatched. For the CDR3, the DNA is TGTGCCAGCAGTTACTCGGGACAGGGTAATCAGCCCCAGCATTTT. The encoded protein is CASSYSGQGNQPQHF.

The V and J genes are TRBV6-1 and TRBJ1-5; D is undetermined. CDR1 and CDR2 (germline): MNHNS, SASEGT. The CDR3 length is 14 residues. V was pared by 7 bases and J by 0 bases, with 10 bases between. The CDR3 protein is CASNIDNSNQPQHF. The CDR3 DNA reads as TGTGCCAGCAATATCGACAATAGCAATCAGCCCCAGCATTTT.

The chain recombines TRBV30 with TRBJ1-3; 9 bases align to TRBD1. The CDR3 has 22 amino acids. Unmatched junction bases numbered 23, after V lost 0 bases and J lost 2 bases. Germline values: CDR1 GTSNPN, CDR2 SVGIG (reference sequence). The DNA for the CDR3 is TGTGCCTGGAGTGTATGGGGGGACAGGGCGACGCTACCAACCATCACTGGAAACACCATATATTTT. This codes for CAWSVWGDRATLPTITGNTIYF.

This clone was seen a handful of times. In nucleotides, the CDR3 is TGTGCCAGCAGCGTAGGGATGACCCTTGCCGAGCCCCAGCATTTT. Protein: CASSVGMTLAEPQHF. The V and J genes are TRBV9 and TRBJ1-5; D unresolved. CDR1 SGDLS and CDR2 YYNGEE come from the germline V gene. This CDR3 spans 15 amino acids. V lost 0 bases and J 8 bases, leaving 15 bases between the germline ends.

This chain links TRBV5-6 with TRBJ2-1; the D gene is possibly TRBD2 (5 bases). V shed 0 bases and J shed 3 bases, with 10 bases lying between them. The germline V gene encodes CDR1 SGHDT and CDR2 YYEEEE. The CDR3 consists of 15 residues. CDR3 protein: CASSLEGGLYNEQFF. The CDR3 coding sequence is TGTGCCAGCAGCTTGGAGGGTGGACTCTACAATGAGCAGTTCTTC.

The J gene is TRBJ1-5, the V gene TRBV9; D remains ambiguous. Germline V gives CDR1 SGDLS, CDR2 YYNGEE. The V end was cut by 0 bases, the J end by 3 bases, with 7 bases between. The CDR3 is 14 residues long. The CDR3 protein is CASSVGGPNQPQHF. The CDR3 region has the DNA TGTGCCAGCAGCGTAGGCGGCCCCAATCAGCCCCAGCATTTT.

This clone was detected once. This chain links TRBV19 with TRBJ1-2, with D possibly being TRBD1 (5 bases). Trimming pared 5 bases from V and 4 bases from J, leaving 8 bases between. Germline CDR1 and CDR2: LNHDA and SQIVND (reference sequence). CDR3 length equals 12 residues. CDR3 bases: TGTGCCAGTAGTTACGGGGCCTATGGCTACACCTTC. This encodes CASSYGAYGYTF.

This sequence joins TRBV2 and TRBJ2-1; TRBD2 aligns across 11 bases. In germline, CDR1 is SNHLY, CDR2 FYNNEI. J was trimmed by 7 bases and V by 8 bases; bases with no gene match: 13. The CDR3 spans 16 residues. Here the CDR3 DNA reads TGTGCCAGCGGCCAAGGGTCTAGCGGGGGGTCAAATGAGCAGTTCTTC. Its translation: CASGQGSSGGSNEQFF.

The genes are TRBV5-8 and TRBJ2-5; D is unclear. The CDR3 is 14 amino acids. With 2 bases removed from V and 7 bases from J, the gap between germline ends came to 15 bases. Germline-derived CDR1 and CDR2 are SGHTS and YDEGEE. CDR3 DNA sequence: TGTGCCAGCAGCTTATTGAGCGACTTGGGGACCCAGTACTTC. Protein: CASSLLSDLGTQYF. Looking up the rest from reference TRBV5-8 and TRBJ2-5 gives the full variable domain: EAGVTQSPTHLIKTRGQQATLRCSPISGHTSVYWYQQALGLGLQFLLWYDEGEERNRGNFPPRFSGRQFPNYSSELNVNALELEDSALYLCASSLLSDLGTQYFGPGTRLLVL.

V gene TRBV29-1 combines with J gene TRBJ2-3; 7 nucleotides line up with TRBD1. Trimming took 6 bases from V and 1 from J; bases not matched to a gene: 7. This CDR3 has 14 residues. Germline CDR1 and CDR2: SQVTM and ANQGSEA. In DNA form, the CDR3 reads TGCAGCGTGACTCCGGGACAGCGCACAGATACGCAGTATTTT. As protein: CSVTPGQRTDTQYF.

The CDR3 region has the DNA TGTGCCAGCAGTTATACGGGGGCCACCACAGATACGCAGTATTTT. Protein sequence: CASSYTGATTDTQYF. J is TRBJ2-3 and V is TRBV21-1. TRBV21-1 is a pseudogene. This CDR3 spans 15 amino acids.

The chain is built from TRBV7-8 and TRBJ1-1, with 7 bases identical to TRBD1. Trimming cost V 1 base and J 5 bases; bases outside gene matches: 7. The CDR3 runs 15 residues. The germline V gene has CDR1 SGHVS and CDR2 FQNEAQ. The CDR3 sequence is CASSLGRQGGTEAFF. CDR3 sequence (DNA): TGTGCCAGCAGCTTAGGTAGACAGGGAGGAACTGAAGCTTTCTTT.

The chain joins TRBV27 to TRBJ2-7, with a possible D match to TRBD1 (6 bases). This CDR3 has 13 residues. The ends were cut back, 2 bases at V and 4 bases at J, with 9 bases in the middle. CDR1 is MNHEY, CDR2 SMNVEV, per germline (reference sequence). The DNA for the CDR3 is TGTGCCAGCAGTTTAAGGCAGGGGTACGAGCAGTACTTC. This gives the protein CASSLRQGYEQYF.

The chain uses TRBV5-4 and TRBJ2-5; 8 bases align to TRBD1. The ends lost 4 bases at V and 3 bases at J; junction bases unmatched: 8. This CDR3 has 15 amino acids. Germline-derived CDR1 and CDR2 are SGHNT and YYREEE (reference sequence). The CDR3 loop reads CASSPRDRYEETQYF. The CDR3 bases are TGTGCCAGCAGCCCCCGGGACAGGTACGAAGAGACCCAGTACTTC.

This clone was picked up one time. The V call is TRBV11-3, the J call TRBJ2-6, with TRBD1 as a possible D gene (6 bases). Germline CDR1 is SGHNT and CDR2 is YENEEA. CDR3 length equals 18 residues. Between the trimmed V and J ends, which lost 4 bases and 0 bases, there was a span of 16 bases. The CDR3 nucleotides read TGTGCCAGCAGCTCGCGACAGGACCGCTTCTCTGGGGCCAACGTCCTGACTTTC. Translation gives CASSSRQDRFSGANVLTF.

This chain joins TRBV30 and TRBJ2-4; D may be TRBD1 (6 bases). This CDR3 is 13 amino acids long. CDR1 is GTSNPN, CDR2 SVGIG, per germline (reference sequence). The V gene lost 2 bases and the J gene lost 4 bases, with 9 bases spanning the gap. The CDR3 protein is CAWSMDRKNIQYF. Here the CDR3 DNA reads TGTGCCTGGAGTATGGACAGAAAAAACATTCAGTACTTC.

The genes are TRBV21-1 and TRBJ1-4. TRBV21-1 is a listed pseudogene. CDR3 length: 11 residues. The CDR3 spells CASTTGEKLFF. The CDR3 DNA is TGTGCCAGCACTACGGGCGAAAAACTGTTTTTT.

V is TRBV19 and J is TRBJ2-2; 8 nucleotides line up with TRBD2. With 4 bases clipped from V and 3 bases from J, the junction kept 10 bases outside the gene matches. The length of the CDR3 is 17 residues. Germline V gene lookup returns CDR1 LNHDA and CDR2 SQIVND (reference sequence). CDR3 bases: TGTGCCAGTAGTACCTCGGGGGGGCGTCGAGACACCGGGGAGCTGTTTTTT. This sequence encodes CASSTSGGRRDTGELFF. Using reference TRBV19 and TRBJ2-2 for the parts outside the CDR3, the full variable domain is DGGITQSPKYLFRKEGQNVTLSCEQNLNHDAMYWYRQDPGQGLRLIYYSQIVNDFQKGDIAEGYSVSREKKESFPLTVTSAQKNPTAFYLCASSTSGGRRDTGELFFGEGSRLTVL.

The genes are TRBV7-6 and TRBJ1-2; 9 bases agree with TRBD1. There are 13 residues in the CDR3. Germline CDR1 SGHVS, CDR2 FNYEAQ. V shed 5 bases, J shed 4 bases, and the junction held 2 bases outside the gene matches. CDR3 sequence: CASSVGQGYGYTF. CDR3 coding DNA: TGTGCCAGCAGCGTGGGACAGGGCTATGGCTACACCTTC.